Following are 14 T cell receptor beta chains from one sample sequenced in a study of identical twins. One entry per CDR3 protein results from TCRdb running MiXCR on the 5' RACE reads. The table lists roughly 1.6 million distinct CDR3 sequences, about 30% of them singletons. The source material was cord blood. The receptors were gathered from a newborn girl in good health.

This clonotype was picked up a small number of times. V usage is TRBV20-1 and J usage is TRBJ2-3, with 7 bases lining up with TRBD2. The CDR3 is 15 amino acids. Germline V gene sequence: CDR1 DFQATT, CDR2 SNEGSKA (reference sequence). V lost 1 base and J lost 1; bases outside the gene matches: 5. The CDR3 reads CSARAPGGRTDTQYF. CDR3 DNA: TGCAGTGCTAGAGCCCCGGGGGGTCGCACAGATACGCAGTATTTT.

This chain joins TRBV4-2 and TRBJ1-5; unclear D gene. Per the germline V gene, CDR1 is LGHNA and CDR2 is YNFKEQ. Trimming took 0 bases from V and 3 from J, leaving 9 bases between them. CDR3 size: 15 residues. The chain's CDR3 is CASSQEITANQPQHF. The CDR3 nucleotides are TGTGCCAGCAGCCAAGAGATAACAGCCAATCAGCCCCAGCATTTT.

On this clonotype itself: A much larger clone is a single base away; this may be a read error. The gene calls are TRBV20-1 and TRBJ1-5; the D gene is possibly TRBD1 (6 bases). Germline V CDR1 and CDR2: DFQATT, SNEGSKA (reference sequence). CDR3 length: 14 amino acids. Trimming took 0 bases from V and 2 from J, leaving 8 bases between them. CDR3 in DNA: TGCAGTGCTAGAGATGCAGGGGGCAATCAGCCCCAGCATTTT. Protein sequence: CSARDAGGNQPQHF.

The genes are TRBV24-1 and TRBJ2-7; D may be TRBD2 (5 bases). The CDR3 is 16 residues long. The V end lost 3 bases, the J end lost 7 bases, and 21 bases lay between the germline ends. CDR1 KGHDR and CDR2 SFDVKD come from the germline V gene. CDR3 loop: CATSDLLSSVRNEQYF. The CDR3 DNA reads TGTGCCACCAGTGATCTTTTGAGTAGCGTACGGAATGAGCAGTACTTC.

This chain joins TRBV18 and TRBJ2-1; 10 bases fit TRBD2. Per germline, CDR1 KGHSH and CDR2 LQKENI. With 3 bases clipped from V and 5 bases from J, the junction kept 4 bases outside the gene matches. This CDR3 is 15 amino acids long. CDR3 in amino acids: CASSPGTSEHNEQFF. The CDR3 DNA reads TGTGCCAGCTCACCCGGGACTAGCGAGCACAATGAGCAGTTCTTC.

This clonotype was picked up a small number of times. The chain uses TRBV4-1 and TRBJ1-4, with a weak D call TRBD1 (5 bases). The germline V and J ends were trimmed by 4 bases and 0 bases, with 9 bases remaining between them. Germline values: CDR1 MGHRA, CDR2 YSYEKL. The CDR3 is 15 residues long. The CDR3 bases are TGCGCCAGCAGCCCATGGACAACAACTAATGAAAAACTGTTTTTT. This gives the protein CASSPWTTTNEKLFF.

The chain combines TRBV6-1 with TRBJ2-1, with 12 positions matching TRBD2. Per the germline V gene, CDR1 is MNHNS and CDR2 is SASEGT. The CDR3 covers 16 residues. With 4 bases clipped from V and 5 bases from J, the junction kept 6 bases outside the gene matches. In DNA form, the CDR3 reads TGTGCCAGCAGTGGACTAGCGGGAGCTCAGAACAATGAGCAGTTCTTC. Encoded protein: CASSGLAGAQNNEQFF.

This clonotype was counted a few times. The CDR3 sequence is CASSLPIAGNYNEQFF. DNA of the CDR3: TGTGCCAGCAGTTTGCCCATAGCGGGAAACTACAATGAGCAGTTCTTC. The rearrangement uses TRBV28 and TRBJ2-1; 8 bases match TRBD2. The CDR3 has 16 residues. CDR1 and CDR2 (germline): MDHEN, SYDVKM. With V trimmed by 3 bases and J by 3 bases, 7 bases remained unmatched.

This clonotype was recorded a few times. The chain joins TRBV10-3 to TRBJ2-1; tentatively, D is TRBD2 (5 bases). The CDR3 runs to 16 residues. V lost 4 bases, J lost 0 bases, and 13 bases lay in between. CDR1 is ENHRY and CDR2 is SYGVKD in the germline V gene. The CDR3 loop reads CAISARELSSYNEQFF. The CDR3 DNA reads TGTGCCATCAGTGCTCGGGAATTGAGCTCCTACAATGAGCAGTTCTTC.

The chain uses TRBV4-1 and TRBJ2-1; TRBD2 is a possible D gene (6 bases). The J call may not be correct, given that the DNA end is closer to TRBJ2-7. Germline CDR1 reads MGHRA; CDR2 reads YSYEKL. The CDR3 covers 16 residues. The CDR3 DNA reads TGCGCCAGCAGCCAAGAACGGGAGAGCTCCTACAATGAGCAGTACTTC. Translation: CASSQERESSYNEQYF.

This clonotype was observed a handful of times. This rearrangement joins TRBV10-2 to TRBJ2-3, with TRBD2 as a possible D gene (6 bases). The germline V and J ends were trimmed by 8 bases and 3 bases, with 15 bases remaining between them. This CDR3 has 14 residues. The germline gives CDR1 WSHSY, CDR2 SAAADI. The CDR3 reads CASGVGGATDTQYF. The DNA of the CDR3 is TGCGCCAGCGGGGTCGGGGGTGCAACAGATACGCAGTATTTT.

This clonotype was picked up a small number of times. V and J are TRBV7-9 and TRBJ2-3, with 7 bases aligning to TRBD2. The CDR3 runs 16 residues. The V and J ends lost 7 bases and 0 bases, in that order; junction bases with no gene match: 10. Per the germline V gene, CDR1 is SEHNR and CDR2 is FQNEAQ (reference sequence). The CDR3 reads CASTVRTRTSTDTQYF. The CDR3 nucleotides read TGTGCCAGCACCGTCAGGACTAGGACTAGCACAGATACGCAGTATTTT.

This chain connects TRBV2 to TRBJ2-7, with D perhaps TRBD1 or TRBD2 (6 bases each). Germline V gene sequence: CDR1 SNHLY, CDR2 FYNNEI. The CDR3 sequence is 15 residues long. V was cut by 3 bases and J by 7 bases, with 19 bases left in between. The DNA for the CDR3 is TGTGCCAGCAGTGATCTCCAGGGGAGGTTCAATGAGCAGTACTTC. Translation: CASSDLQGRFNEQYF.

This clonotype was seen a handful of times. A read error may explain this, as a much larger clone is one base away. The chain combines TRBV13 with TRBJ2-3; D unclear. CDR3 size: 11 residues. Germline V CDR1 and CDR2: PRHDT, FYEKMQ (reference sequence). The DNA of the CDR3 is TGTGCCAACAGCACGGGAGATACGCAGTATTTT. This gives the protein CANSTGDTQYF.